This T cell receptor (beta chain) was found in a study of blood T cell repertoires in COVID-19. Sequencing was performed with immunoSEQ multiplex PCR; in TCRdb, only in-frame clones are kept and a portion is missing. The sample lists under 40,000 clones; around nine tenths were seen once. The V and J ends lost 3 bases and 0 bases respectively, with 9 bases between them. This CDR3 contains 15 residues. CDR1 is SGHNT, CDR2 YENEEA, per germline. The sample taken for sequencing was peripheral blood. The gene calls are TRBV11-3 and TRBJ2-1; possible D gene TRBD2, 5 bases. The sequence was obtained from a woman older than 75 with active or convalescent COVID-19. The DNA for the CDR3 is TGTGCCAGCAGCTTCGGGGAGCACTCCTACAATGAGCAGTTCTTC. It specifies CASSFGEHSYNEQFF.